One TCR beta chain is described in this entry. The data are from a study of blood T cell repertoires in COVID-19. Study as a whole: There were acute and convalescent COVID-19 samples, and they came from the United States, Italy and Spain. Sources were T cells, B-cell-depleted T cells, or PBMCs; the material itself was cDNA or gDNA.

In the original workflow: For nucleated cells, counts were estimated from reference gene primer amplification. The method was immunoSEQ multiplex PCR; TCRdb's version includes in-frame clones alone and lacks a portion of them. V and J calls and clone size are as listed in that table; D and trimming were resolved from the DNA. The sample carries 210,000 or so clones, 84% recorded once. The CDR3 runs to 12 residues. V dropped 2 bases and J dropped 7 bases, with 8 bases sitting between them. Germline V CDR1 and CDR2: MGHDK, SYGVNS. This rearrangement joins TRBV25-1 to TRBJ2-5; no definite D call. The sequenced sample was peripheral blood. The clonotype originates from a woman in her forties or fifties with active or convalescent COVID-19. CDR3 sequence (DNA): TGTGCCAGCAGTGAACCTAGTCGGACCCAGTACTTC. Translating gives CASSEPSRTQYF.